This T cell receptor beta chain was obtained from a study of blood T cell repertoires in COVID-19. Study details: The study drew acute and convalescent COVID-19 samples from the United States, Italy and Spain. PBMCs, B-cell-depleted T cells, or T cells provided the cDNA or gDNA that made up the material.

Original data processing: Amplifying reference gene primers gave estimates of nucleated cell counts. Clones were sequenced by immunoSEQ multiplex PCR, and TCRdb holds only the in-frame ones, with some missing. V and J calls and clone size follow that table, whereas D and trimming were derived from the DNA. The sample comprises fewer than 650,000 clones, 85% to 90% of which are singletons, and roughly 7.4% rests with the top ten. Germline V gene sequence: CDR1 LGHDT, CDR2 YNNKEL (reference sequence). The CDR3 has 13 amino acids. The V end lost 4 bases, the J end lost 5 bases, and 11 bases lay between the germline ends.

The sample consisted of peripheral blood. V gene TRBV3-1 (or the pseudogene TRBV3-2) combines with J gene TRBJ1-1; D unresolved. The clonotype originates from a woman aged 45-60 years with COVID-19, enrolled during active disease. The DNA for the CDR3 is TGTGCCAGCAGCCCCTGGGAGACGACTGAAGCTTTCTTT. Protein sequence: CASSPWETTEAFF.